The rows below give T cell receptor beta chains drawn from one sample of a study of blood T cell repertoires in COVID-19. Data came from immunoSEQ multiplex PCR; TCRdb stores just in-frame clones and leaves some out. The sample yields some 220,000 clones, 85% seen once. Material: peripheral blood. The receptor source for this set is a man over 45 with COVID-19, enrolled during active disease. The conserved cysteine and the conserved F or W are not part of the CDR3 here. Fields, in order: clone size, J gene, V gene, CDR3 protein. Clone sizes are given selectively: once, few, many, or a class where the clone is expanded.

. TRBJ1-1 TRBV5-1 ASSLGSGMNTEAF
. TRBJ2-5 TRBV6-4 ASSPGQQSTETQY
. TRBJ2-1 TRBV25-1 ASSDTDRGPYNEQF
. TRBJ2-5 TRBV10-3 AISARVTGTVLQETQY
few TRBJ2-7 TRBV20-1 SASRFYEQY
. TRBJ2-1 TRBV4-1 ASSRTVGGGAVYNEQF
. TRBJ2-2 TRBV6-5 ASSRDYNTGELF
. TRBJ2-4 TRBV21-1 ASSKAPRRITKNIQY
. TRBJ1-3 TRBV3-1/TRBV3-2 ASSHPEAPGPSGNTIY
few TRBJ2-3 TRBV7-9 ASSLAGGDTQY
. TRBJ1-4 TRBV5-4 ASSASTEWS
. TRBJ1-3 TRBV2 ASSEREYSGNTIY
. TRBJ2-6 TRBV11-1 ASTIGQGAGANVLT
once TRBJ2-1 TRBV24-1 ATSDRGAGGPSYNEQF
. TRBJ2-2 TRBV14 ASSQALGKGPGELF
. TRBJ1-2 TRBV14 ASSQGRTGGSYGYT
. TRBJ2-7 TRBV6-1 ASSEVAAFEQY
once TRBJ2-2 TRBV4-1 ASSQGVRGGNTGELF
. TRBJ2-2 TRBV3-1/TRBV3-2 ASRRTPGSYTGELF
. TRBJ1-1 TRBV5-1 ASSSWFRQGRNTEAF
. TRBJ2-7 TRBV5-1 ASSIHRGSYEQY
. TRBJ2-2 TRBV7-9 ASSPAKGGNTGELF
. TRBJ2-7 TRBV30 AWNLGTGGEQY
. TRBJ1-6 TRBV7-2 ASSLGSGNNSPLH
once TRBJ2-7 TRBV6-2/TRBV6-3 ASSYSWGEVRPYEQY
. TRBJ2-2 TRBV2 ASGGDQNTGELF
. TRBJ2-7 TRBV6-1 ASSEEQGKY
. TRBJ2-3 TRBV7-9 ASSTGTGSHPDTQY